This T cell receptor beta chain appears in the sequencing data of a study of response to subunit inactivated influenza vaccine. TCRdb processed the RT-PCR reads anew with MiXCR; each CDR3 protein has one entry. This sample has about 570,000 distinct CDR3 sequences, with approximately 10% found just once. The CDR3 is made up of 13 amino acids. With respect to this clonotype: At one of its ends the junction is not consistent with the germline gene, which may arise from a read error.

In addition, the sample was reused for a study of T cells expressing NK-cell markers. Per that paper: In generating TCR beta cDNA, 5'RACE template switching with UMIs was used. Source material for TCR beta repertoires consisted of sorted CD3+CD56+NKG2C+, CD3+CD56+NKG2C- and CD3+CD56-NKG2C+ T cells. There remained a lack of clarity about HCMV specificity of expanded NKG2C+ T cell clones.

This chain links TRBV12-3 or TRBV12-4 with TRBJ2-7, with D unresolved. The source material was PBMCs from blood, sampled on the day of vaccination. The clonotype was recovered from a man over 45 who received an inactivated influenza vaccine. CDR3 protein: CASSLALSQSRFF. DNA for the CDR3: TGTGCCAGCAGTTTAGCGCTTAGCCAATCCCGTTTCTTC.